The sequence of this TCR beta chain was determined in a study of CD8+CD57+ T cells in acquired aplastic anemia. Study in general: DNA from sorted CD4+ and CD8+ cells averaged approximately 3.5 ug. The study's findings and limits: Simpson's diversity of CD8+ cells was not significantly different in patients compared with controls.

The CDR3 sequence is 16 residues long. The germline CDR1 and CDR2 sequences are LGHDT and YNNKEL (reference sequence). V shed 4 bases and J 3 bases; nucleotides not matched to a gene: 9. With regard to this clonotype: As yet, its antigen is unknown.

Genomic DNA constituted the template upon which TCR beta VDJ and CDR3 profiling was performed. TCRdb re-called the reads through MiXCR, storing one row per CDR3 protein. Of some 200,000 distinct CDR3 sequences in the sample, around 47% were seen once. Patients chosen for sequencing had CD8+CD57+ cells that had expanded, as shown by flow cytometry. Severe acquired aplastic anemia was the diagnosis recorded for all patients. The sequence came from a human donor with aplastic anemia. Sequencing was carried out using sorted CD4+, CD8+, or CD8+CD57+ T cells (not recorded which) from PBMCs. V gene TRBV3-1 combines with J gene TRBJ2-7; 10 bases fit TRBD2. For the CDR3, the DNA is TGTGCCAGCAGCCCTACTAGCGGGGCCCACGTCTACGAGCAGTACTTC. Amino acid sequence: CASSPTSGAHVYEQYF.